These T cell receptor beta chains were read from a single sample in a study of OX40 agonist ivuxolimab in advanced cancers. Clones were read by immunoSEQ multiplex PCR, and TCRdb kept only the in-frame ones, dropping some. The sample includes about 36,000 clones, roughly 81% of them seen just once. The material was CD4+ or CD8+ T cells sorted from blood, obtained in a trial of the OX40 agonist ivuxolimab. The source is an adult with an advanced solid tumor such as melanoma, head and neck, liver or kidney cancer. Both conserved end residues are part of each CDR3. A D gene is named only where the DNA matches it firmly. For some rows the clone size is stated as once, few or many, or as a class when expanded; others skip it.

>TRBD1|TRBJ1-5|.|TRBV28
CASHTGVYSNQPQHF
TGTGCCAGCCACACAGGGGTTTATAGCAATCAGCCCCAGCATTTT
>TRBD1|TRBJ2-5|.|TRBV11-2
CASSFSGGAKTQYF
TGTGCCAGCAGCTTTTCAGGGGGCGCGAAGACCCAGTACTTC
>.|TRBJ2-7|.|TRBV6-5
CASSRSMGGYEQYF
TGTGCCAGCAGTCGCAGCATGGGGGGCTACGAGCAGTACTTC
>.|TRBJ2-5|.|TRBV28
CASSLSGRETQYF
TGTGCCAGCAGCCTTAGTGGGCGGGAGACCCAGTACTTC
>.|TRBJ2-3|.|TRBV7-2
CASSPYRDRITDTQYF
TGCGCCAGCAGCCCCTACCGAGACAGGATAACAGATACGCAGTATTTT
>.|TRBJ2-2|.|TRBV10-1
CASSDPRGAETSGGELFF
TGCGCCAGCAGTGACCCTCGGGGAGCGGAGACGTCCGGGGGGGAGCTGTTTTTT
>.|TRBJ2-2|.|TRBV6-6
CASSSGTGYTGELFF
TGTGCCAGCAGCAGCGGAACAGGGTATACCGGGGAGCTGTTTTTT
>.|TRBJ1-2|.|TRBV5-5
CASSLIPGEGNYGYTF
TGTGCCAGCAGCTTAATTCCAGGGGAAGGGAACTATGGCTACACCTTC
>.|TRBJ2-5|.|TRBV7-9
CASSLDMDRTQYF
TGTGCCAGCAGCCTCGATATGGATAGGACCCAGTACTTC
>TRBD2|TRBJ2-7|.|TRBV6-6
CASSPNLAGGHYEQYF
TGTGCCAGCAGTCCTAATCTAGCGGGAGGGCACTACGAGCAGTACTTC
>TRBD1|TRBJ1-6|few|TRBV25-1
CASSDGTGRNSPLHF
TGTGCCAGCAGTGACGGGACAGGGAGGAATTCACCCCTCCACTTT
>.|TRBJ2-7|once|TRBV7-8
CASSFRESYEQYF
TGTGCCAGCAGCTTCAGGGAGAGCTACGAGCAGTACTTC
>TRBD1|TRBJ1-2|.|TRBV6-5
CASSSSGTGYGYTF
TGTGCCAGCAGCTCCTCCGGGACAGGGTACGGCTACACCTTC
>TRBD1|TRBJ1-5|.|TRBV28
CASRRQGQNQPQHF
TGTGCCAGCAGGCGACAGGGGCAGAATCAGCCCCAGCATTTT
>.|TRBJ1-2|once|TRBV6-5
CASRRTVGEYGYTF
TGTGCCAGCAGACGAACTGTGGGGGAGTATGGCTACACCTTC
>TRBD2|TRBJ2-7|.|TRBV6-5
CASSSLVAGGKYEQYF
TGTGCCAGCAGTTCCTTGGTAGCGGGGGGCAAATACGAGCAGTACTTC
>TRBD1|TRBJ2-7|.|TRBV30
CAWHRDRVSYEQYF
TGTGCCTGGCACCGGGACAGGGTATCCTACGAGCAGTACTTC
>.|TRBJ1-5|.|TRBV7-6
CASSLSGAQAQHF
TGTGCCAGCAGCTTATCAGGGGCTCAAGCCCAGCATTTT
>TRBD1|TRBJ1-2|.|TRBV2
CASSRDRAYYGYTF
TGTGCCAGCAGCAGGGACAGAGCATACTATGGCTACACCTTC
>.|TRBJ1-2|once|TRBV4-3
CASSQVPSGDGYTF
TGCGCCAGCAGCCAAGTACCCTCCGGAGATGGCTACACCTTC
>.|TRBJ1-1|.|TRBV7-9
CASSLERQRNTEAFF
TGTGCCAGCAGCTTAGAGCGGCAGAGAAACACTGAAGCTTTCTTT
>.|TRBJ1-1|.|TRBV5-5
CASSLGTEAFF
TGTGCCAGCAGCTTGGGCACTGAAGCTTTCTTT
>TRBD1|TRBJ1-2|.|TRBV19
CASSATGRQGAVGYTF
TGTGCCAGTAGTGCAACCGGAAGACAGGGGGCGGTTGGCTACACCTTC
>.|TRBJ2-1|.|TRBV1
CTSSPSLEPLSYNEQFF
TGCACCAGCAGCCCCAGTTTAGAGCCTCTCTCCTACAATGAGCAGTTCTTC
>TRBD1|TRBJ1-3|.|TRBV18
CASSPRSGTGDSSGNTIYF
TGTGCCAGCTCACCTCGATCCGGGACAGGGGACAGCTCTGGAAACACCATATATTTT
>TRBD1|TRBJ2-5|.|TRBV7-2
CASSYPGTVIKETQYF
TGTGCCAGCAGCTACCCCGGGACAGTGATTAAAGAGACCCAGTACTTC
>.|TRBJ1-4|.|TRBV5-1
CASSLLQRTNEKLFF
TGCGCCAGCAGCTTACTCCAGCGGACTAATGAAAAACTGTTTTTT
>TRBD1|TRBJ2-5|.|TRBV7-6
CASSLGQGISETQYF
TGTGCCAGCAGCTTGGGACAGGGGATTTCGGAGACCCAGTACTTC
>TRBD2|TRBJ2-2|.|TRBV27
CASSTRGGGNTGELFF
TGTGCCAGCAGTACCCGCGGGGGGGGGAACACCGGGGAGCTGTTTTTT
>TRBD1|TRBJ2-7|.|TRBV5-4
CASSLDRGYEQYF
TGTGCCAGCAGCTTGGACAGGGGCTACGAGCAGTACTTC
>.|TRBJ2-4|.|TRBV15
CATSRDQGGDIQYF
TGTGCCACCAGCAGAGATCAAGGGGGGGACATTCAGTACTTC